This TCR beta chain was captured in a study of vaccination effects on CD4 cells after COVID-19. On the study more broadly: Everyone in the study got two shots of either the BNT162b2 or mRNA-1273 vaccine. Notes on the study in general: The study, lacking early post-infection timepoints, had few convalescent patients.

As concerns this clone: Antigen: not known.

CD4+ T cells specific for antigen were expanded with viral peptide pools by the ViraFEST assay before sequencing. Upon completion of around ten days in culture, CD4+ T cells were isolated. This individual tested PCR-positive for SARS-CoV-2 infection between March and December 2020. IL-2 at 10 IU/ml and peptides at 9.5 to 10 ug/ml were added to cultured PBMC, around 2.2 million per well. Half-medium exchanges with IL-2 medium took place on days 3 and 7. This table comes from immunoSEQ multiplex PCR, and its TCRdb copy is limited to in-frame clones, with some not included. In the table there are around 23,000 clones, more than 60% of which are singletons. This TCR was sampled from a human donor who had a prior SARS-CoV-2 infection. Sequencing used CD4+ T cells from PBMCs cultured with a peptide pool, obtained before COVID-19 vaccination.

CDR3 sequence reads: CASSWVQGQPQHF. The CDR3 DNA is TGTGCCAGCAGTTGGGTCCAGGGACAGCCCCAGCATTTT. This chain uses TRBV12-3 or TRBV12-4 with TRBJ1-5; tentatively, D is TRBD1 (5 bases). The CDR3 is 13 residues long. V was clipped by 4 bases and J by 7 bases, with 11 bases between them.